Reported below is one TCR beta chain. The antigen it binds to is not known. Base qualities are not provided; no much larger clone lies one nucleotide away. These data are taken from a study of cytomegalovirus exposure and HLA in healthy donors (dated by TCRdb to 2016 to 2017). Looking at the study overall: An earlier analysis of some 600 of the donors reported 250 to 350 Gb of sequence data and 100 million to 120 million unique TCR beta sequences obtained from approximately 180 million T cells. Every repertoire in the discovery cohort had been generated on one and the same sequencing platform. The later analysis used no new phenotypic data to find candidate immune exposures, relying instead on TCR beta sequences and their occurrence across donors. In addition to the first cohort of 666 subjects, a separate validation cohort of about 120 different subjects was used. The study combined high-throughput TCR immunosequencing, statistical association of individual TCRs with disease status, and machine learning to predict cytomegalovirus infection status. The genetic ancestry cluster associated with self-reported Caucasian donors included 70% to 85% of the approximately 410 genotyped donors. Because of strong linkage in the cohort, roughly five DR-DQ haplotypes were treated as single units for association and clustering. The number of typed donors differed by locus: 629-630 for A, B, C, DRB1 and DQB1; approximately 540 for DQA1; fewer than 610 for DPA1; and some 450 for DPB1. The study used immunosequencing to profile the T cell repertoires of 666 subjects and linked those repertoires to cytomegalovirus serostatus. On average, around 240,000 unique TCR beta nucleotide sequences were sequenced per donor among about 400 genotyped donors of the cohort, with roughly 18% of those sequences being non-productive. Donor age, sex, ethnicity and CMV serostatus were compiled alongside the repertoire data. A later analysis re-examined previously published TCR beta repertoires from hundreds of donors and added high-resolution HLA genotyping to investigate patterns of TCR occurrence. To decide whether each TCR beta V gene segment behaved as functional or pseudogenic, an earlier analysis of fewer than 750 of the donors relied on high-throughput TCR beta sequencing. Genome-wide SNP genotypes for about 55% of the roughly 670 donors were used in a later genetic analysis, which treated that subset as a discovery cohort. The study was designed to test whether signatures of past pathogen exposure could be identified by cataloging public T cell receptors. Around 300 gigabases of sequencing data and 70 million to 85 million unique TCR sequences were included in an early release covering 550 to 800 HLA-typed donors. Both class I and class II loci were covered by HLA typing, at four-digit resolution.

Findings and caveats that apply to the study as a whole: Across donors, most TCR sequences were observed very rarely, whereas some public TCRs were present in many individuals. When HLA alleles, especially DR and DQ, strongly co-occurred, TCR associations were difficult to assign to individual alleles. In an earlier analysis of several hundred of the donors, most TCR beta V segments were observed in productive rearrangements about 87% or about 30% of the time, broadly matching IMGT annotations. The authors suggested that the approach could potentially be generalized to other disease states and immunological phenotypes. For the cohort, immune exposure information was limited to CMV serostatus. Because counts were too low, around 17 rarely observed V segments, including chromosome 9 orphons, were left out of the earlier analysis of some 600 of the donors. A later genetic analysis associated a missense DCLRE1C variant with V-gene and J-gene trimming of TCR beta chains, and an independent cohort replicated the association. Some IMGT-functional V segments, including TRBV6-2 and TRBV6-3, could not be distinguished by the 87-base-pair reads and were therefore excluded. A further reported finding was that TCR beta sequences accurately predicted the HLA-A and HLA-B alleles for most subjects in the first cohort. In a later analysis, several top co-occurrence clusters were reported to appear linked to parvovirus B19, influenza, CMV and Epstein-Barr virus. The presence/absence analyses assumed that sequencing depth was roughly uniform across donors, and that assumption may not be true. At a false discovery rate of 0.05, a later analysis linked 16,000 or so TCR beta sequences to specific HLA alleles. A later analysis found that most CMV-associated TCR beta chains appeared HLA-restricted, with HLA associations seemingly driven largely by CMV exposure. According to a later genetic analysis, donors in an Asian-associated ancestry cluster had fewer N-insertions in productive TCRs than the approximately 670-donor mean. A few of the identified cytomegalovirus-associated TCR beta chains were confirmed in vitro to be specific for cytomegalovirus antigens. In both the original and validation cohorts, the classifier was reported to diagnose cytomegalovirus status with high specificity and sensitivity. According to a later analysis, TCR association rates differed among HLA loci, with DRB1 alleles showing the most associated TCRs and HLA-C alleles showing the fewest. In this cohort, only TCR beta chains were sequenced, and detectable features were limited by the absence of alpha or paired-chain data. A group of highly shared sequence variants was considered likely to be a technical artifact of the sequencing pipeline. Because some donors lacked HLA typing at each locus, the association tests relied only on the typed subset. In the study, some 160 TCR beta chains were listed as associated with cytomegalovirus. Correlated functional status among segregating V segments might reflect linkage disequilibrium, but an unknown experimental factor could not be ruled out. A later analysis found that HLA-associated TCR beta chains were more clonally expanded and had lower generation probabilities than equally common non-associated chains.

In total, approximately 690 healthy bone marrow donors made up the cohort. Cohort members were all nominally healthy when sampled, although unrecorded immune exposures were likely present. The donor tested CMV seropositive, placing the donor among the 289 seropositive members of the cohort. A peripheral blood sample was provided by each donor, and peripheral blood mononuclear cells were used for TCR beta sequencing. The Qiagen DNeasy Blood Extraction Kit was used to extract genomic DNA from the blood cell samples. Library creation used the immunoSEQ multiplex PCR assay. The multiplex PCR relied on a mix of 60 forward primers for TCR Vbeta segments and 13 reverse primers for TCR Jbeta segments. A multiplex PCR assay on genomic DNA amplified the CDR3 region of rearranged TCR beta genes. The amplified TCR beta libraries were sequenced on the Illumina HiSeq System as 87-base-pair reads. The study's own analysis went as follows. A later analysis tallied approximately 87 million unique TCR beta chains across the roughly 610 repertoires, and approximately 12 million of those chains were shared by two or more donors. A nearest-neighbor algorithm error-corrected the raw reads and collapsed the reads into unique sequences, merging closely related sequences to remove PCR and sequencing errors. Alignment of CDR3 sequences to IMGT reference sequences was used to assign V, D and J gene segments. For a sequence to be retained, a match of at least six nucleotides to both a V gene segment and a J gene segment was required. A rearrangement was called productive if the CDR3 had no stop codons and remained in frame with V and J, and every other rearrangement was called non-productive. Following IMGT convention, CDR3 was defined as the stretch from the second conserved V-encoded cysteine up to the conserved J-encoded phenylalanine. Sequences without an unambiguous match to a single V gene segment were excluded from the earlier analysis of 500 to 700 of the donors. An earlier analysis of 500 to 600 of the donors classified V segments as functional when productive rearrangements were above 56.7% and as segregating when the standard deviation between donors was above 5%. A statistical classification framework was built to diagnose cytomegalovirus status from the catalog of TCR beta chain sequences. V and J gene assignment, in a later analysis, came from comparing TCR nucleotide sequences with IMGT/GENE-DB human TR gene sequences. A later analysis assigned CDR3 sequences and most-parsimonious VDJ recombination scenarios with the TCRdist pipeline. In a later analysis, each TCR beta chain was defined by its CDR3 amino acid sequence together with its V-gene family, and reads lacking a unique V-gene family were excluded. A later analysis removed 500 to 650 highly shared, low-generation-probability nucleotide sequences to deal with suspected cross-contamination and a sequencing artifact. In a later analysis, a clonal expansion index for each public chain was calculated from normalized within-repertoire ranks of inferred template counts. In a later analysis, generation probabilities were computed with a VDJ recombination model fitted to out-of-frame rearrangements, and the resulting probabilities were checked against IGoR. In a later analysis, TCR-TCR, TCR-HLA and TCR-CMV co-occurrence was scored with hypergeometric tests, and a repertoire-size bias correction was applied to TCR pairs. To estimate false discovery rates, a later analysis permuted the HLA or CMV assignments 20 times. In a later analysis, co-occurring TCRs were grouped using DBSCAN, and TCRdist sequence similarity was added for clustering within HLA-allele-positive subsets. For co-occurrence clustering, repertoires with fewer than 30,000 or more than 120,000 public chains were excluded, along with four or five repertoires with anomalous nucleotide sharing. TCRdb stores this immuneACCESS table with in-frame sequences only. Part of the clones is absent; in the studies checked, under half of the shortfall reflects unresolved V genes, and no reason is known for the rest. V, J and clone size are taken as reported in that table, and D and trimming were inferred from the DNA itself. The sample table lists tens of thousands of clones, roughly 73% of them with a count of one. Clones ranked in the top ten supply approximately 4.8% of the sample.

Measured from the cysteine to the phenylalanine, the CDR3 is 15 residues long. CDR3 DNA only is kept here, 45 bases in frame from base 1. The V and J ends are trimmed by 3 bases and 5 bases, leaving 17 bases between them. The germline V gene specifies SGHDT as CDR1 and YYEEEE as CDR2. The sequence links TRBV5-6 to TRBJ2-5, with TRBD1 perhaps the D gene, on 5 matching bases. Sequencing used PBMCs. This TCR derives from a male donor in good health and CMV-seropositive. DNA sequence: TGTGCCAGCAGCTCCCGGACAATTTTAAGGGAGACCCAGTACTTC. Translated, it reads CASSSRTILRETQYF.